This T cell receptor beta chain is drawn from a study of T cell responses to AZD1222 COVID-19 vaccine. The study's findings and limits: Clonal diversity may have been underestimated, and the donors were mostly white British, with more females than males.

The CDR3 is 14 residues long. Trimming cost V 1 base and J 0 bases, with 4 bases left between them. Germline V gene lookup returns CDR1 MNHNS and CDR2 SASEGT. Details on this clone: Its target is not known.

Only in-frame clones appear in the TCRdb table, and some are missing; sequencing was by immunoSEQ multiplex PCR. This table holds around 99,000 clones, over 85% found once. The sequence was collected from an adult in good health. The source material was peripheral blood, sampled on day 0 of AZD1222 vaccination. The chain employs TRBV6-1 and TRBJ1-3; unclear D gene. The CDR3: CASSEVFSGNTIYF. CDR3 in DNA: TGTGCCAGCAGTGAAGTGTTCTCTGGAAACACCATATATTTT.